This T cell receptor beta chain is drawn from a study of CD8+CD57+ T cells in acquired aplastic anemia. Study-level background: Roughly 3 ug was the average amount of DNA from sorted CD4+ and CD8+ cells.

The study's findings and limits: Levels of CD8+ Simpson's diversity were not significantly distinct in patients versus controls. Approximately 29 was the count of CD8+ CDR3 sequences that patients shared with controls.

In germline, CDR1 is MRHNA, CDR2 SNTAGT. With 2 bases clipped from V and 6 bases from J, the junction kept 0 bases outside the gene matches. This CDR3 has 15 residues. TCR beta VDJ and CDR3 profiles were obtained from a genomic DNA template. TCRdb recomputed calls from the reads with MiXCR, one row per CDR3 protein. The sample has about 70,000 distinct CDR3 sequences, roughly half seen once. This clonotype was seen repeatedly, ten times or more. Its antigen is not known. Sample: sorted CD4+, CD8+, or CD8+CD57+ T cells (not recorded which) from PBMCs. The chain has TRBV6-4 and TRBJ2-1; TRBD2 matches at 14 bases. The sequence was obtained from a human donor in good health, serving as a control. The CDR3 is CASSDGLAGGNEQFF. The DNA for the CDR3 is TGTGCCAGCAGTGACGGACTAGCGGGGGGCAATGAGCAGTTCTTC.